This T cell receptor beta chain came from a study of long-term antiretroviral therapy in people with HIV. Study observations and caveats: Controls showed broader CDR3 length ranges than did the HIV repertoires. Clones that had undergone expansion before ART dominated the repertoire at all time points. Participants lacked recorded data on ART adherence, viral resistance or therapy changes.

The CDR3 contains 16 residues. Germline V lookup: CDR1 SEHNR, CDR2 FQNEAQ (reference sequence). The V segment lost 5 bases and the J segment 6 bases; nucleotides outside the gene matches: 9. immunoSEQ v3.0 was run at survey level. Sequencing was intended to reach about 35,000-55,000 T-cell genomes per sample. Clones were sequenced by immunoSEQ multiplex PCR, and TCRdb holds only the in-frame ones, with some missing. The table lists 26,000 or so clones, 93% of them singletons. Worth noting for this clone: Its antigen is currently unknown.

The sequencing here drew on unsorted PBMCs, taken 6.2 years after starting antiretroviral therapy. The sequence was collected from a man aged 35 to 55 with HIV. The genes are TRBV7-9 and TRBJ2-3; the match to TRBD2 covers 12 bases. The DNA of the CDR3 is TGTGCCAGCAGCCCTTGGACTAGCGGGACCTCGGATACGCAGTATTTT. The encoded protein is CASSPWTSGTSDTQYF.